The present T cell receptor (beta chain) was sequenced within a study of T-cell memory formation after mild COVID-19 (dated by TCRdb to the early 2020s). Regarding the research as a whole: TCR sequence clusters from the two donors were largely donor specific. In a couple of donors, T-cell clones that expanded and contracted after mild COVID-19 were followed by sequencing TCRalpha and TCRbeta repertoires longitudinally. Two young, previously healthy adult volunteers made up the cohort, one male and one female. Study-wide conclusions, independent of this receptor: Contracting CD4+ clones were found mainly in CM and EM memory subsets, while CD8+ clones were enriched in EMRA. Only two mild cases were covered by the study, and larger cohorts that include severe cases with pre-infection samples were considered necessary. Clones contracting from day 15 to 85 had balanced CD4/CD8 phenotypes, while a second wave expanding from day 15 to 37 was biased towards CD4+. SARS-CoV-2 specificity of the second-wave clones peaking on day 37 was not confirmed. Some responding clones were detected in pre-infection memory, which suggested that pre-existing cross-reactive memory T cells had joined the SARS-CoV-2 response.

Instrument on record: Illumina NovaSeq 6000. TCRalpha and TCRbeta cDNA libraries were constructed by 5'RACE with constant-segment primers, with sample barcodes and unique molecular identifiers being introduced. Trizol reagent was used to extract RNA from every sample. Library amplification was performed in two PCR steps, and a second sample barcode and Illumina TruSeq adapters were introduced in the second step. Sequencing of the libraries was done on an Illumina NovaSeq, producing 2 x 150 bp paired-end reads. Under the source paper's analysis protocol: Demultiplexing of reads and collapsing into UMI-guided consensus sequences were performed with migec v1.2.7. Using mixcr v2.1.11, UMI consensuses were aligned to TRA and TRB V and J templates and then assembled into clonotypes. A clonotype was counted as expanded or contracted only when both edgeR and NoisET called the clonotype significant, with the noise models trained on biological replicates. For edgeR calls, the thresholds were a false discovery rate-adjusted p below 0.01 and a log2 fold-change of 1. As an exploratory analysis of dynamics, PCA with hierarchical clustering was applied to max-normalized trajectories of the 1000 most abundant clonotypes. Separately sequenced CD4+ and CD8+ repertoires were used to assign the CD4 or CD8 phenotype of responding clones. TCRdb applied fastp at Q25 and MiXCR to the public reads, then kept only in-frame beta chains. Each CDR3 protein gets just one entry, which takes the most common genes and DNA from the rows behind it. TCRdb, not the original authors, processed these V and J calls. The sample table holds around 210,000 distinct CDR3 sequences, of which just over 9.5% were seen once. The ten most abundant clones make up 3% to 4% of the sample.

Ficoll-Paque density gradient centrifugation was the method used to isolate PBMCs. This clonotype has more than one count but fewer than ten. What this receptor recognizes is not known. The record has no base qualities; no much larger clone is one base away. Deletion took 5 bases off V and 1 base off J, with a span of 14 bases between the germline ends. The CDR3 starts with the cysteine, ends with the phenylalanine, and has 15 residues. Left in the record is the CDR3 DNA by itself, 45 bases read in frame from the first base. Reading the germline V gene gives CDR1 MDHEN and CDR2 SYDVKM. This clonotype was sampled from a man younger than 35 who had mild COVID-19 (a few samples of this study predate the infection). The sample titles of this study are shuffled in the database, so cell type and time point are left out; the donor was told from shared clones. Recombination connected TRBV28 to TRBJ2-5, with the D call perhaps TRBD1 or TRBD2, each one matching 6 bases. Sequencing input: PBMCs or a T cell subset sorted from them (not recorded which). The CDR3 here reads CASSGASGAQETQYF. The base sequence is TGTGCCAGCAGTGGGGCCTCGGGGGCCCAAGAGACCCAGTACTTC.